These 22 T cell receptor beta chains came from one sample sequenced in a study of T-cell reconstitution after alpha-beta-depleted transplantation in children. Unique molecular identifiers featured in how the TCRbeta library was prepared. TCRdb called the PCR reads again in MiXCR, with one record for every CDR3 protein. The table has tens of thousands of distinct CDR3 sequences, 15% to 20% seen once; the top ten hold 40% to 65%. Here the sequenced sample was PBMCs, mostly from graft donor cells, taken 360 days after TCRalphabeta/CD19-depleted stem cell transplant. Receptors originate from a male patient aged 2 to 9 who had a stem cell transplant for acute lymphoblastic leukemia, so the T cells may come from the graft donor.

The chain links TRBV7-2 to TRBJ2-5; D remains ambiguous. The ends were cut back, 3 bases at V and 5 bases at J, with 13 bases in the middle. Germline CDR1 is SGHTA and CDR2 is FQGNSA. CDR3 length: 14 residues. DNA for the CDR3: TGTGCCAGCAGCTTTACGCGGAGTCGCGAGACCCAGTACTTC. It specifies CASSFTRSRETQYF.

The rearrangement uses TRBV29-1 and TRBJ2-2; 10 nucleotides line up with TRBD2. Germline V gene sequence: CDR1 SQVTM, CDR2 ANQGSEA. The J segment lost 1 base and the V segment lost 2 bases, leaving 7 bases of the junction unmatched. There are 17 residues in the CDR3. CDR3 amino acids: CSVERLAGEKNTGELFF. In DNA form, the CDR3 reads TGCAGCGTTGAAAGGCTAGCGGGAGAGAAGAACACCGGGGAGCTGTTTTTT.

This clonotype was seen a few times. The rearrangement joins TRBV7-9 to TRBJ2-7; TRBD1 or TRBD2 may be the D gene (5 bases each). V gave up 6 bases and J gave up 4 bases, with 13 bases separating them. The CDR3 contains 13 residues. Germline V gene data show CDR1 as SEHNR and CDR2 as FQNEAQ (reference sequence). CDR3 nucleotides: TGTGCCAGCAGTTTTAAGGGACGGTACGAGCAGTACTTC. As protein: CASSFKGRYEQYF.

V is TRBV5-1 and J is TRBJ2-3, with 10 bases lining up with TRBD2. Looked up from germline, CDR1 is SGHRS and CDR2 is YFSETQ. V was pared by 7 bases and J by 1 base, with 6 bases of the junction left unmatched. This CDR3 is 15 amino acids long. The CDR3 DNA is TGCGCCAGCTGCTCTAGCGGGAGTCGCACAGATACGCAGTATTTT. Protein sequence: CASCSSGSRTDTQYF.

This clonotype was observed at least ten times. The V gene is TRBV2, the J gene TRBJ2-1; D not resolved. Germline assignment: CDR1 SNHLY and CDR2 FYNNEI. V was trimmed by 6 bases and J by 3 bases, leaving 6 bases between them. The CDR3 spans 12 residues. The CDR3 DNA sequence: TGTGCCAGCAGAGGCCTCTACAATGAGCAGTTCTTC. Translated: CASRGLYNEQFF.

By share, this clonotype ranks as medium-sized. The chain couples TRBV7-6 to TRBJ2-5; a weak D match, TRBD1 (6 bases). From germline, CDR1 is SGHVS and CDR2 FNYEAQ. V lost 5 bases to trimming and J lost 10 bases, with 11 bases between them. The CDR3 is 11 amino acids. The DNA for the CDR3 is TGTGCCAGCAGCCAGGACAGAATCCAGTACTTC. It translates to CASSQDRIQYF.

The CDR3 DNA is TGCGCCAGCAGCCAAGGAAGGGGGGGGTTCTCTGGAAACACCATATATTTT. Translating gives CASSQGRGGFSGNTIYF. The chain couples TRBV4-1 to TRBJ1-3, with a possible D match to TRBD1 (6 bases). V gave up 1 base and J gave up 0 bases, with 13 bases separating them. CDR3 length: 17 residues. CDR1 is MGHRA and CDR2 is YSYEKL in the germline V gene.

J is TRBJ2-7 and V is TRBV5-1; 10 bases are a match to TRBD2. CDR1 and CDR2 (germline): SGHRS, YFSETQ. The J segment lost 1 base and the V segment lost 4 bases, leaving 8 bases of the junction unmatched. CDR3 length equals 16 residues. The CDR3 DNA reads TGCGCCAGCAGCGTGCGAAGCGGGAGGGAATCCTACGAGCAGTACTTC. It encodes CASSVRSGRESYEQYF.

The chain combines TRBV19 with TRBJ1-1; possible D gene TRBD1, 6 bases. Germline V gives CDR1 LNHDA, CDR2 SQIVND (reference sequence). Trimming shortened V by 0 bases and J by 0 bases, and 8 bases separated the two germline ends. There are 15 residues in the CDR3. Written as DNA, the CDR3 is TGTGCCAGTAGTATAGATAGGGACATGAACACTGAAGCTTTCTTT. Protein product: CASSIDRDMNTEAFF.

This clonotype was seen more than once but under ten times. DNA for the CDR3: TGTGCCAGCAGCCACCCCCGGGTTAGCTCTGGGGCCAACGTCCTGACTTTC. It codes for CASSHPRVSSGANVLTF. The chain carries TRBV7-9 and TRBJ2-6, with no clear D. Germline lookup yields CDR1 SEHNR and CDR2 FQNEAQ (reference sequence). The CDR3 length is 17 residues. V lost 5 bases to trimming and J lost 0 bases, with 14 bases between them.

This clonotype was counted ten times or more. At one end, the junction sequence differs from germline, possibly due to a read error. The rearrangement joins TRBV12-3 or TRBV12-4 to TRBJ2-7; D is unclear. The CDR3 runs to 11 residues. The CDR3, as DNA: TGCGCCAGCAGCTTGGGCTACGAGCAGTACTTC. Translation gives CASSLGYEQYF.

The chain is built from TRBV3-1 and TRBJ2-3; 16 nucleotides match TRBD2. The junction had 9 bases not matched to a gene; V was cut back by 3 bases and J by 3 bases. Germline V gives CDR1 LGHDT, CDR2 YNNKEL (reference sequence). CDR3 length: 19 residues. CDR3 nucleotide sequence: TGTGCCAGCAGCCACCTAGGGACTAGCGGGAGGGAGAGAACAGATACGCAGTATTTT. It specifies CASSHLGTSGRERTDTQYF.

This clonotype has just a few counts. The V and J genes are TRBV7-9 and TRBJ2-1; D gene uncertain. The germline gives CDR1 SEHNR, CDR2 FQNEAQ (reference sequence). V gave up 8 bases and J gave up 6 bases, with 14 bases separating them. This CDR3 is 13 amino acids long. CDR3 residues: CASREARFNEQFF. The CDR3 DNA reads TGTGCCAGCCGAGAGGCCAGATTCAATGAGCAGTTCTTC.

The rearrangement uses TRBV12-3 or TRBV12-4 and TRBJ2-1; 15 positions match TRBD2. The CDR3 totals 16 residues. After removal of 7 bases from V and 4 bases from J, the junction contained 5 bases not matched to a gene. Here the CDR3 DNA reads TGTGCCAGCACCAGGACTAGCGGGAGGGGTTACAATGAGCAGTTCTTC. Encoded protein: CASTRTSGRGYNEQFF.

This clonotype was found a few times. The rearrangement joins TRBV12-3 or TRBV12-4 to TRBJ2-5, with D possibly being TRBD1 or TRBD2 (5 bases each). This CDR3 is 12 amino acids long. Trimming stripped 5 bases from V and 3 bases from J, with 7 bases between. CDR3 coding DNA: TGTGCCAGCAGTGGGACGGAAGAGACCCAGTACTTC. Translation gives CASSGTEETQYF.

There are a few counts of this clonotype. The rearrangement links TRBV12-3 or TRBV12-4 to TRBJ2-7; unclear D gene. The CDR3 contains 14 residues. V lost 4 bases, J lost 3 bases, and 13 bases lay in between. CDR3 bases: TGTGCCAGCAGTTCGGACGGAATAATCTACGAGCAGTACTTC. Its translation is CASSSDGIIYEQYF.

In this sample, this clonotype turned up a few times. As DNA, the CDR3 is TGTGCCAGCAGCCGCACACAGGGGATTAATGAAAAACTGTTTTTT. Its protein product is CASSRTQGINEKLFF. V gene TRBV6-1 combines with J gene TRBJ1-4; 7 bases are shared with TRBD1. This CDR3 has 15 amino acids. With V trimmed by 6 bases and J by 4 bases, 8 bases remained unmatched. Germline V gene sequence: CDR1 MNHNS, CDR2 SASEGT.

This clonotype was counted between two and nine times. This sequence joins TRBV6-1 and TRBJ2-7; 8 bases line up with TRBD1. There are 15 residues in the CDR3. V lost 6 bases and J lost 4; bases outside the gene matches: 11. In germline, CDR1 is MNHNS, CDR2 SASEGT. As DNA, the CDR3 is TGTGCCAGCAGACCCGGACAGGGCCCGGGTTACGAGCAGTACTTC. Its translation: CASRPGQGPGYEQYF.

This clonotype was seen only a few times. The V gene is TRBV6-5, the J gene TRBJ2-7, with D unresolved. V lost 0 bases and J 6 bases, leaving 15 bases between the germline ends. The CDR3 runs to 15 residues. Germline V gene lookup returns CDR1 MNHEY and CDR2 SVGAGI. CDR3 loop: CASSYSGVSTGEQYF. The CDR3 bases are TGTGCCAGCAGTTACTCTGGTGTATCCACTGGCGAGCAGTACTTC.

This clonotype was recorded at least ten times. The chain recombines TRBV6-1 with TRBJ1-4; D unclear. The CDR3 has 13 amino acids. Deletions cut 5 bases from V and 8 bases from J, with 12 bases between. Looked up from germline, CDR1 is MNHNS and CDR2 is SASEGT. For the CDR3, the DNA is TGTGCCAGCAGTAGACCGGGATCCGAAAAACTGTTTTTT. Translating it yields CASSRPGSEKLFF.

This clonotype was seen only a few times. CDR3 protein: CASSLAWGGYEQYF. The CDR3 region has the DNA TGTGCCAGCAGTTTAGCATGGGGGGGTTACGAGCAGTACTTC. The rearrangement joins TRBV12-3 or TRBV12-4 to TRBJ2-7; TRBD2 matches 7 bases. The CDR3 has 14 residues. J lost 4 bases, V lost 0 bases, and 3 bases had no gene match.

V is TRBV12-3 or TRBV12-4 and J is TRBJ2-3; tentatively, D is TRBD1 or TRBD2 (5 bases each). The CDR3 length is 15 residues. The ends were cut back, 5 bases at V and 4 bases at J, with 16 bases in the middle. The CDR3 region is CASSPGTQKADTQYF. CDR3 sequence (DNA): TGTGCCAGCAGTCCCGGGACCCAGAAAGCAGATACGCAGTATTTT.